This T cell receptor (beta chain) was sequenced for a study of T cell repertoires in cytomegalovirus infection. Study summary: From public TCR beta signatures came an indication of both CMV infection and matching HLA type. General study findings and limits: Pooled public TCR beta family frequency picked out CMV carriers with the relevant HLA.

The CDR3 is made up of 13 amino acids. V was clipped by 6 bases and J by 1 base, with 9 bases between them. Germline CDR1 is SGHTA and CDR2 is FQGTGA. This clonotype came up many times. No antigen is known for it. TCRdb reanalysed the reads using MiXCR and keeps one entry per CDR3 protein. The sample holds some 220,000 distinct CDR3 sequences, around 35% seen once. The sample consisted of CD8+ T cells from cultured PBMCs, taken from culture after CMV antigen stimulation. This clonotype originated in a human donor in good health (CMV status not recorded). Some clones in this sample may be carry-over from other donors' samples. The chain combines TRBV7-3 with TRBJ1-1, with TRBD1 as a possible D gene (5 bases). CDR3 in amino acids: CASSLDRNTEAFF. CDR3 coding DNA: TGTGCCAGCAGTCTCGACAGGAACACTGAAGCTTTCTTT. Together with reference TRBV7-3 and TRBJ1-1, the CDR3 gives the full variable domain: GAGVSQTPSNKVTEKGKYVELRCDPISGHTALYWYRQSLGQGPEFLIYFQGTGAADDSGLPNDRFFAVRPEGSVSTLKIQRTERGDSAVYLCASSLDRNTEAFFGQGTRLTVV.